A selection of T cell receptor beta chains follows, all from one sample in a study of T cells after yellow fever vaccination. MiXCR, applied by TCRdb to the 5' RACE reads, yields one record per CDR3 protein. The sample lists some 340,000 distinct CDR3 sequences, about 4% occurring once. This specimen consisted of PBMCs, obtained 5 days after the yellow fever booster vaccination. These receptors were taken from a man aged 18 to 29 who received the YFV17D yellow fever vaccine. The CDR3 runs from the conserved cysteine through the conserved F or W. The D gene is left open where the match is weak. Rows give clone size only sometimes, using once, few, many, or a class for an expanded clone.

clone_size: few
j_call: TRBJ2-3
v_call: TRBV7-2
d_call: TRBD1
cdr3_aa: CASRLTGGEPTRTDTQYF
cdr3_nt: TGTGCCAGCAGGTTGACAGGGGGCGAACCGACCCGCACAGATACGCAGTATTTT

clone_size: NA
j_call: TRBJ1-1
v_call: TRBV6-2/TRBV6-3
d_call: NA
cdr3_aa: CASSYAGVNTEAFF
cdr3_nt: TGTGCCAGCAGTTACGCAGGGGTGAACACTGAAGCTTTCTTT

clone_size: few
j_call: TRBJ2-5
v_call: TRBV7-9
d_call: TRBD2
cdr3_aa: CASLREGPQETQYF
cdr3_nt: TGTGCCAGCCTGCGGGAGGGTCCCCAAGAGACCCAGTACTTC

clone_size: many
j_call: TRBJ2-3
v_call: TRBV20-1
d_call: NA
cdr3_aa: CSAGRLADTQYF
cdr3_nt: TGCAGTGCTGGTCGTTTAGCGGATACGCAGTATTTT

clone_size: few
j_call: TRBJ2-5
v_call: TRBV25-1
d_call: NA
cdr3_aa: CASSSQTQETQYF
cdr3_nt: TGTGCCAGCAGTAGCCAGACCCAAGAGACCCAGTACTTC

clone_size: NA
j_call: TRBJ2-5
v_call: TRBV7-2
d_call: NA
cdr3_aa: CASSLMWETQYF
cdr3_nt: TGTGCCAGCAGCTTAATGTGGGAGACCCAGTACTTC

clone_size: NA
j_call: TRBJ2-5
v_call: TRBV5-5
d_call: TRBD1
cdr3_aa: CASSFRTGETQYF
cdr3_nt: TGTGCCAGCAGCTTCCGGACAGGGGAGACCCAGTACTTC

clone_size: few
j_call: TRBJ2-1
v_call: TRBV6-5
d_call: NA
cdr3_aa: CATGAGDHNEQFF
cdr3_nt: TGTGCCACGGGGGCGGGGGACCACAATGAGCAGTTCTTC

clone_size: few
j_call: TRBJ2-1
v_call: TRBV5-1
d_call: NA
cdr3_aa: CASSLGGTRGDNEQFF
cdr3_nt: TGCGCCAGCAGCTTGGGAGGGACTCGCGGGGACAATGAGCAGTTCTTC

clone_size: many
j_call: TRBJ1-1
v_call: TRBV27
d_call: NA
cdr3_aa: CASKLLGEGPRNTEAFF
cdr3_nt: TGTGCCAGCAAACTTTTGGGGGAGGGCCCACGGAACACTGAAGCTTTCTTT

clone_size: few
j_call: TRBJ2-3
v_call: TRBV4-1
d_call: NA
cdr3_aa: CASSQKRTPSTDTQYF
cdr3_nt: TGCGCCAGCAGCCAAAAGCGGACCCCTAGCACAGATACGCAGTATTTT

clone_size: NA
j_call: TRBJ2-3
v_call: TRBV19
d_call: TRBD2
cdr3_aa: CASSSQRGEDTQYF
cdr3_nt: TGTGCCAGTAGTAGCCAGCGGGGAGAGGATACGCAGTATTTT

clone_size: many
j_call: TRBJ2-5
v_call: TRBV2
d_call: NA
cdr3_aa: CASSAGGRQETQYF
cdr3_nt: TGTGCCAGCAGTGCCGGGGGGCGGCAAGAGACCCAGTACTTC

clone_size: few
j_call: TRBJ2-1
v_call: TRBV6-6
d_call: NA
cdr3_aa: CASSSGNNEQFF
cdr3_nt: TGTGCCAGCAGTTCAGGGAACAATGAGCAGTTCTTC

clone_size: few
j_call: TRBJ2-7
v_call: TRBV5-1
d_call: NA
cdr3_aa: CASSLVSVGSEQYF
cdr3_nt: TGCGCCAGCAGCTTGGTTTCAGTAGGGTCCGAGCAGTACTTC

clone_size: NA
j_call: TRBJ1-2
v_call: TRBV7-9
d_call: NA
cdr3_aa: CASSLVGRALTYGYTF
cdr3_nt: TGTGCCAGCAGCTTAGTCGGCAGGGCCCTCACCTATGGCTACACCTTC

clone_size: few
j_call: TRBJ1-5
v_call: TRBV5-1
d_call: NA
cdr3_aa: CASSSDGGEGQPQHF
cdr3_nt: TGCGCCAGCAGCTCGGACGGGGGCGAAGGTCAGCCCCAGCATTTT

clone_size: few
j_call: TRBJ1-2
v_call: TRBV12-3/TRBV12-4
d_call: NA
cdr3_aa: CASSFQVRQETSYGYTF
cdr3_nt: TGTGCCAGCAGTTTCCAAGTCAGACAGGAAACTAGCTATGGCTACACCTTC

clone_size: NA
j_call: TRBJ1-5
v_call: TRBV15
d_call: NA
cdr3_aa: CATSREEGSTQPQHF
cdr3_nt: TGTGCCACCAGCAGAGAAGAAGGTAGCACTCAGCCCCAGCATTTT

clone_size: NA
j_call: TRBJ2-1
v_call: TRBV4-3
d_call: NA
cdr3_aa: CASSQVRLVDNEQFF
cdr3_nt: TGCGCCAGCAGCCAAGTACGCCTTGTAGACAATGAGCAGTTCTTC

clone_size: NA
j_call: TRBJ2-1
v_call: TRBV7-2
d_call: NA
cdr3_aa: CASSNHWREQFF
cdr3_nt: TGTGCCAGCAGCAACCACTGGCGGGAGCAGTTCTTC

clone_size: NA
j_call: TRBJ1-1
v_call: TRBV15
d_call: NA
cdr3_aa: CATSTPWGNTEAFF
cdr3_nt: TGTGCCACCAGCACGCCTTGGGGGAACACTGAAGCTTTCTTT

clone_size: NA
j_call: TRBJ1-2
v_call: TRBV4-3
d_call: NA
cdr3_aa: CASSQDIGGHYGYTF
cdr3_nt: TGCGCCAGCAGCCAAGATATTGGTGGTCACTATGGCTACACCTTC

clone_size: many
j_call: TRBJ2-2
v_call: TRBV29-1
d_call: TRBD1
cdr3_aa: CSVPRGTGELFF
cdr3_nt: TGCAGCGTTCCCAGGGGGACCGGGGAGCTGTTTTTT

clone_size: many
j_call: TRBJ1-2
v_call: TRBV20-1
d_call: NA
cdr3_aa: CSARVTGGEGGYTF
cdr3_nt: TGCAGTGCTAGAGTCACAGGCGGTGAAGGTGGCTACACCTTC

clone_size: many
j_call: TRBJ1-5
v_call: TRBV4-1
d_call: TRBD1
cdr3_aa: CASSHGTGIQPQHF
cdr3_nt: TGCGCCAGCAGCCATGGGACAGGAATTCAGCCCCAGCATTTT

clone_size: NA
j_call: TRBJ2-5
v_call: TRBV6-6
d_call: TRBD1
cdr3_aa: CASRDRVGKETQYF
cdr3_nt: TGTGCCAGCAGAGACAGGGTGGGCAAAGAGACCCAGTACTTC

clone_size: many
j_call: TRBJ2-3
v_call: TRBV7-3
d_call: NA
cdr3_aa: CASSSRARDTQYF
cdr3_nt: TGTGCCAGCAGCTCCCGAGCCCGCGATACGCAGTATTTT

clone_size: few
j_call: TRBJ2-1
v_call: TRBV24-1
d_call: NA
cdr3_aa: CATSDTRGPGDEQFF
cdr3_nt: TGTGCCACCAGTGATACCCGGGGCCCCGGTGATGAGCAGTTCTTC

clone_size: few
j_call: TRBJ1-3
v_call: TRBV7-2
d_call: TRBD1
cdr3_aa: CASSLGDRAYGGNTIYF
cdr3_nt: TGTGCCAGCAGCTTAGGAGACAGGGCTTACGGTGGAAACACCATATATTTT

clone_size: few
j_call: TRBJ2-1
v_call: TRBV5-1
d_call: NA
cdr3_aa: CASSLSGTENNEQFF
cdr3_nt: TGCGCCAGCAGCTTGAGCGGGACAGAAAACAATGAGCAGTTCTTC

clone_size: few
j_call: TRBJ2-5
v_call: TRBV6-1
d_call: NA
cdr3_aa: CASTAGGQETQYF
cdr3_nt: TGTGCCAGCACTGCAGGGGGGCAAGAGACCCAGTACTTC